This record concerns one T cell receptor (beta chain) sequence. Antigen unknown. These data originate in a study of persistence of HIV-infected CD4 T cells. Trimming took 3 bases from V and 5 from J, leaving 10 bases between them. The germline V gene has CDR1 LNHDA and CDR2 SQIVND (reference sequence). The CDR3 sequence is 13 residues long. The libraries were made with immunoSEQ version 4 in survey mode. Data came from immunoSEQ multiplex PCR; TCRdb stores just in-frame clones and leaves some out. This sample has under 7,000 clones, with around 69% found just once. Cells were stimulated with CMV-infected fibroblast lysates at 8.5 to 10 ug/mL. Sorting selected CD4+ T cells upregulating both CD40 ligand and CD69. These HIV-1-infected adults initiated suppressive ART in chronic infection. Donors had CD4+ T cell counts above 400 cells/uL and were CMV-seropositive. Notes on the study in general: Proviral oligoclonality tracked with TCR oligoclonality within the same sorted cells. Bulk TCR data could not be restricted to HIV-1-infected CMV-responding cells.

The sample consisted of CD4+ T cells sorted from PBMCs after roughly 18-hour stimulation, taken from a patient who received antiretroviral therapy. The receptor's source is an adult man with HIV who was CMV-seropositive. The chain employs TRBV19 and TRBJ1-1; no firm D call. In nucleotides, the CDR3 is TGTGCCAGTAGTATTTCCCCTGAAACTGAAGCTTTCTTT. Amino acid sequence: CASSISPETEAFF.